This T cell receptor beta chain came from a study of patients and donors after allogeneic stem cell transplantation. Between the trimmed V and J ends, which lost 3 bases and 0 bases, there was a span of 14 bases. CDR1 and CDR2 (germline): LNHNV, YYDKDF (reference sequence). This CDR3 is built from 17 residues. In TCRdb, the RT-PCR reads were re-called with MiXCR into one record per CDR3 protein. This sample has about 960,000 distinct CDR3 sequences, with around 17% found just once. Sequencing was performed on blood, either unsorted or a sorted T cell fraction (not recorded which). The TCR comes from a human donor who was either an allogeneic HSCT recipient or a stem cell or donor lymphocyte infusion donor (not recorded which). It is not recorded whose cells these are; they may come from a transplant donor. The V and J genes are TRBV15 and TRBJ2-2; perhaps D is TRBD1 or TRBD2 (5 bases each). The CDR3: CATSRTRGHANTGELFF. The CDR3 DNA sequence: TGTGCCACCAGCAGGACCCGGGGCCACGCGAACACCGGGGAGCTGTTTTTT. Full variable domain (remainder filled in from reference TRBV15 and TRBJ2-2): DAMVIQNPRYQVTQFGKPVTLSCSQTLNHNVMYWYQQKSSQAPKLLFHYYDKDFNNEADTPDNFQSRRPNTSFCFLDIRSPGLGDTAMYLCATSRTRGHANTGELFFGEGSRLTVL.